In this sample, the clone carrying this T cell receptor (beta chain) turned up a few times. What it binds is not known. The data originate from a study of cytomegalovirus exposure and HLA in healthy donors. The PCR employed 60 Vbeta primers together with 13 Jbeta primers. Produced via immunoSEQ multiplex PCR; TCRdb's table is partial and in-frame only. The repertoire holds roughly 160,000 clones, with under 85% as singletons. Findings of the study overall: Specificity for CMV antigens was confirmed in vitro for a few of the CMV-associated chains. Highest at DRB1 and lowest at HLA-C, TCR association rates differed among HLA loci in a later analysis. TCR beta sequences reportedly predicted most subjects' HLA-A and HLA-B alleles accurately.

Germline V gives CDR1 MDHEN, CDR2 SYDVKM. V lost 8 bases and J lost 8; bases outside the gene matches: 18. The CDR3 totals 16 residues. The chain combines TRBV28 with TRBJ2-1, with TRBD2 matching 7 bases. This TCR came from a woman in her twenties or thirties in good health and CMV-seronegative. Material: PBMCs. This CDR3 is CASLGPAGESRDEQFF. The CDR3 DNA is TGTGCCAGCCTTGGGCCGGCGGGAGAATCGAGGGATGAGCAGTTCTTC.